The clone carrying this T cell receptor (beta chain) appeared a few times. This sample is part of a study of beta chain features in type 1 diabetes. Study-wide background: No patient-donor differences in age, gender, total cells or subset yield.

Trimming stripped 3 bases from V and 0 bases from J, with 12 bases between. The CDR3 spans 15 residues. The germline V gene has CDR1 LNHDA and CDR2 SQIVND (reference sequence). Expressed TCRB transcripts were sequenced because the isolated RNA had all been reverse transcribed beforehand. Generated by immunoSEQ multiplex PCR, the TCRdb table keeps only in-frame clones and is missing some. The table shows about 140,000 clones, with roughly 9.7% occurring only once. Source material: central memory CD4+ T cells from blood. The TCR comes from a woman aged 40 to 50 in good health. The V gene is TRBV19, the J gene TRBJ2-7, with a possible D match to TRBD2 (6 bases). The CDR3 protein is CASSIGTGSSYEQYF. The DNA for the CDR3 is TGTGCCAGTAGTATCGGGACTGGGAGCTCCTACGAGCAGTACTTC.